Shown below are 4 T cell receptor beta chains from a single sample sequenced in a study of response to subunit inactivated influenza vaccine. Using its own MiXCR run on the RT-PCR reads, TCRdb lists one record per CDR3 protein. The profile shows roughly 150,000 distinct CDR3 sequences, roughly 10% of them singletons. The source was non-naive T cells sorted from PBMCs, collected roughly 45 days after vaccination. The receptors here all came from a man aged 50-60 years who received an inactivated influenza vaccine.

This clonotype was recorded once. Given the absence of the conserved phenylalanine or tryptophan at the CDR3 end, a read error is likely. The chain carries TRBV12-3 or TRBV12-4 and TRBJ2-1; a possible D gene is TRBD1 (6 bases). The CDR3 runs to 13 residues. V was pared by 4 bases and J by 8 bases, with 12 bases between. The CDR3 DNA follows: TGTGCCAGCAGTTATACACAGGGCTATGAGCAGTTCTTG. Amino acids: CASSYTQGYEQFL.

This clonotype was recorded a few times. One junction end disagrees with the germline gene, perhaps due to a read error. The V gene is TRBV12-3 or TRBV12-4, the J gene TRBJ2-7; TRBD2 is a possible D gene (5 bases). The CDR3 covers 15 residues. In DNA form, the CDR3 reads TGTGCCAGCAGTTTAGGGAAGGGTGGCCCGGAGGAGCGGTACTTC. It specifies CASSLGKGGPEERYF.

This sequence joins TRBV7-9 and TRBJ1-1, with D unclear. The CDR3 runs to 13 residues. Between the trimmed V and J ends, which lost 3 bases and 6 bases, there was a span of 11 bases. Germline CDR1 is SEHNR and CDR2 is FQNEAQ (reference sequence). The CDR3 sequence: CASSFSGRAEAFF. The CDR3, as DNA: TGTGCCAGCAGCTTTAGCGGGAGAGCTGAAGCTTTCTTT.

There are many counts of this clonotype. The V and J genes are TRBV11-2 and TRBJ1-6, with D perhaps TRBD1 (6 bases). Trimming removed 5 bases at V and 8 bases at J, with 10 bases between. Germline lookup yields CDR1 SGHAT and CDR2 FQNNGV. The CDR3 consists of 13 residues. The CDR3 region is CASSARTDSPLHF. The DNA of the CDR3 is TGTGCCAGCAGCGCAAGGACAGATTCACCCCTCCACTTT.